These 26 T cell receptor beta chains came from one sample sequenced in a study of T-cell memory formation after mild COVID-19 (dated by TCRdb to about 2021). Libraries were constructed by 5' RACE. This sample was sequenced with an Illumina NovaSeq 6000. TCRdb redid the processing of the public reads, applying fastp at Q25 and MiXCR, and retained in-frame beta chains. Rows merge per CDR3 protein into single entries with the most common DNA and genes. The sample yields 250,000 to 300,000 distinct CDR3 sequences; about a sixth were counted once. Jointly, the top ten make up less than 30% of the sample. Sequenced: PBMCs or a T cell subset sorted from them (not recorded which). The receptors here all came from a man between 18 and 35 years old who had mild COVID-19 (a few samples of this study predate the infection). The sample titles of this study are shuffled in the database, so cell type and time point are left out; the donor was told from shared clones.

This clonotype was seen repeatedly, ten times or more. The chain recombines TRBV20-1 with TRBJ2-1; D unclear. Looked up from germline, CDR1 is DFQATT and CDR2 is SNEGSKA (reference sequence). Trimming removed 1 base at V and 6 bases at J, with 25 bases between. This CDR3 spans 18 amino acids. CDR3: CSARGFQTPPPLINEQFF. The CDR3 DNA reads TGCAGTGCTAGAGGCTTCCAGACTCCTCCGCCCCTAATCAATGAGCAGTTCTTC.

CDR3 sequence (DNA): TGTGCCAGCAGTTCCCTTAGGGCCTGGGAGCAGTTCTTC. It encodes CASSSLRAWEQFF. This sequence joins TRBV6-2 or TRBV6-3 and TRBJ2-1; D gene unclear. Deletions cut 4 bases from V and 10 bases from J, with 14 bases between. Germline-derived CDR1 and CDR2 are MNHEY and SVGEGT. CDR3 length: 13 amino acids.

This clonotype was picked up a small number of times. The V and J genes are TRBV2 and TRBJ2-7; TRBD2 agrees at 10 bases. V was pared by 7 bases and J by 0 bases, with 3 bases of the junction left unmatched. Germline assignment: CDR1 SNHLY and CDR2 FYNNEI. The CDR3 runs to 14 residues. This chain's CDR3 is CASTSGGHSYEQYF. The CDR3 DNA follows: TGTGCCAGCACTAGCGGGGGCCACTCCTACGAGCAGTACTTC.

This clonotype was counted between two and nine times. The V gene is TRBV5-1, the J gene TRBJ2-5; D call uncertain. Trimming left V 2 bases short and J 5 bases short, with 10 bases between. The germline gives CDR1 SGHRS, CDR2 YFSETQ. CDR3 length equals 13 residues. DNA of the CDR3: TGCGCCAGCAGCTTCAACGGAAGGGAGACCCAGTACTTC. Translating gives CASSFNGRETQYF.

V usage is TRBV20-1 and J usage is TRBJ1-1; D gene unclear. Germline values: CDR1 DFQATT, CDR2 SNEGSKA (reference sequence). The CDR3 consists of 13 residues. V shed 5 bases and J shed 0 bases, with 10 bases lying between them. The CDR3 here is CSARRAVNTEAFF. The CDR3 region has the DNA TGCAGTGCTCGTCGCGCAGTGAACACTGAAGCTTTCTTT.

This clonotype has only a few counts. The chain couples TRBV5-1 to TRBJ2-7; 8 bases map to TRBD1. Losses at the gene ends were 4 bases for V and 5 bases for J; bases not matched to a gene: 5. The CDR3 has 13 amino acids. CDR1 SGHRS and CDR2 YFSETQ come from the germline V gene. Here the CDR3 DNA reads TGCGCCAGCAGCCTCGACAGGGGAGACGAGCAGTACGTC. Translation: CASSLDRGDEQYV.

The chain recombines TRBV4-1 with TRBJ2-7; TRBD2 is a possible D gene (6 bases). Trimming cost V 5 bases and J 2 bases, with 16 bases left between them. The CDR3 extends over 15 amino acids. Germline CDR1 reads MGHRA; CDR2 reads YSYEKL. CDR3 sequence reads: CASSSDPGVTYEQYF. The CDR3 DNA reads TGCGCCAGCAGCTCAGACCCGGGGGTGACCTACGAGCAGTACTTC.

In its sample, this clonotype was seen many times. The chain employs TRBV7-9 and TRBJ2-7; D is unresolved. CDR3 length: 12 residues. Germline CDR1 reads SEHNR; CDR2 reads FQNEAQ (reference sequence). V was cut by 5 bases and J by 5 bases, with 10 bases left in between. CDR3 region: CASSLTGDEQYV. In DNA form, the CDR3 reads TGTGCCAGCAGCCTGACCGGCGACGAGCAGTACGTC.

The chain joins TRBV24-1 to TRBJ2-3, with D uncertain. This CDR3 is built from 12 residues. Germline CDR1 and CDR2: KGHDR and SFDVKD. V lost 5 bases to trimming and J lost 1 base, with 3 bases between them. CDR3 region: CATSGGTDTQYF. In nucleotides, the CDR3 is TGTGCCACCAGTGGCGGCACAGATACGCAGTATTTT.

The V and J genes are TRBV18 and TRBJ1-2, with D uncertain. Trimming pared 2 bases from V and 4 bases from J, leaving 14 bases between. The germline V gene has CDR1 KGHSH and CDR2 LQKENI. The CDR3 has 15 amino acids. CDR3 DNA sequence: TGTGCCAGCTCACCAAGCCAGTCAGCGAGCTATGGCTACACCTTC. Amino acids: CASSPSQSASYGYTF.

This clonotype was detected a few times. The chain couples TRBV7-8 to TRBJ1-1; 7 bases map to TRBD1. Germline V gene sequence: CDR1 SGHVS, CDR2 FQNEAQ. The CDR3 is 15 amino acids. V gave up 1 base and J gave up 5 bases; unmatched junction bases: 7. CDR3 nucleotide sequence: TGTGCCAGCAGCTTAGGAGACAGGGTGAGAACTGAAGCTTTCTTT. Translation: CASSLGDRVRTEAFF.

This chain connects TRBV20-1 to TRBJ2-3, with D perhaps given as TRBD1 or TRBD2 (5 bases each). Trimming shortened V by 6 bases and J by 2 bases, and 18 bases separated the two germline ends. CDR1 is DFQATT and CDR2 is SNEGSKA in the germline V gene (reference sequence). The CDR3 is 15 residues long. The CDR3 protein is CSAADVRDDTDTQYF. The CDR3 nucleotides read TGCAGTGCAGCCGATGTCAGGGACGACACAGATACGCAGTATTTT.

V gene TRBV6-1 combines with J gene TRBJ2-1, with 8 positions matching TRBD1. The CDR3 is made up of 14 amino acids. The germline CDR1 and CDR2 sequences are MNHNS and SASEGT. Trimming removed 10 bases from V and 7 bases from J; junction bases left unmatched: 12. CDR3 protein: CATLWTGLMNEQFF. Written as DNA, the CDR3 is TGTGCCACTCTATGGACAGGGCTGATGAATGAGCAGTTCTTC.

CDR3 bases: TGTGCCACCAGGAACAAGCCTAGCACAGATACGCAGTATTTT. It encodes CATRNKPSTDTQYF. V is TRBV12-3 or TRBV12-4 and J is TRBJ2-3; no firm D call. V lost 10 bases and J lost 0, with 14 bases in between. The CDR3 extends over 14 amino acids.

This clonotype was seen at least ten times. CDR3 residues: CASSLEGVGEKLFF. Written as DNA, the CDR3 is TGTGCCAGCAGCTTGGAAGGGGTCGGCGAAAAACTGTTTTTT. The chain is built from TRBV5-5 and TRBJ1-4, with a tentative D call TRBD1 (5 bases). This CDR3 is built from 14 residues. CDR1 is SGHKS, CDR2 YYEKEE, per germline (reference sequence). V was pared by 0 bases and J by 8 bases, with 11 bases between.

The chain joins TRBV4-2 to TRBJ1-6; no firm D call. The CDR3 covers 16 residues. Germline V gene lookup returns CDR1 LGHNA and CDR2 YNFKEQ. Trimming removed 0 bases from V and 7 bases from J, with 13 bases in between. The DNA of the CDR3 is TGTGCCAGCAGCCAAGATATCCCGTTCGGGAATTCACCCCTCCACTTT. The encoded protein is CASSQDIPFGNSPLHF.

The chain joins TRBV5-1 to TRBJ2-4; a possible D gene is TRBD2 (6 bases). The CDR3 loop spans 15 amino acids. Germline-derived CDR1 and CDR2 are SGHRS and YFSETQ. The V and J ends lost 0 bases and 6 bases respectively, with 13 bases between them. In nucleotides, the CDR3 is TGCGCCAGCAGCTTGGCGGGGGACCTGGGAAACATTCAGTACTTC. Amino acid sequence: CASSLAGDLGNIQYF.

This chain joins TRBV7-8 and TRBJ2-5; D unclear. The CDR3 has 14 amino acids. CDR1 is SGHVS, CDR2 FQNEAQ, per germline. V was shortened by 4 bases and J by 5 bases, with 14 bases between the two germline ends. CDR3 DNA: TGTGCCAGCAGCTACAGCCGCCCCCAGGAGACCCAGTACTTC. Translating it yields CASSYSRPQETQYF.

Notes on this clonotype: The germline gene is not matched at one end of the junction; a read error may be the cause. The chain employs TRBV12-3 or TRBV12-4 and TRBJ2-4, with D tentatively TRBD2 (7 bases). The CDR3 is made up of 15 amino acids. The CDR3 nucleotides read TGTGCCAGCAGCTTAGGCGGGGGCACCAAAAACATTCAGTACTTC. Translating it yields CASSLGGGTKNIQYF.

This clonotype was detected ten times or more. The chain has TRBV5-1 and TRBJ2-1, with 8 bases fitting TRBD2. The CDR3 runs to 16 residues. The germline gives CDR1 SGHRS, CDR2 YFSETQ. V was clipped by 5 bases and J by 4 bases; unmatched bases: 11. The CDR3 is CASSPTGTRLYNEQFF. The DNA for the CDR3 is TGCGCCAGCAGTCCTACCGGGACTAGATTATACAATGAGCAGTTCTTC.

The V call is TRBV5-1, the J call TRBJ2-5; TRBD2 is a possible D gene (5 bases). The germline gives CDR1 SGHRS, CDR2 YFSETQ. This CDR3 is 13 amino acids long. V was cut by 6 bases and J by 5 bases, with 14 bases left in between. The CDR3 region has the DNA TGCGCCAGCAACCCGAGGACTGGCGAGACCCAGTACTTC. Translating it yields CASNPRTGETQYF.

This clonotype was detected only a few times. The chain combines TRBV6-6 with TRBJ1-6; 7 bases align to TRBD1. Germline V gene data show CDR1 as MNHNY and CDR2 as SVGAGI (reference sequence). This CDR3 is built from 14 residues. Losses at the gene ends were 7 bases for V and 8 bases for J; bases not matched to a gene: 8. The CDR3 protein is CASIQTGQDSPLHF. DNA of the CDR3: TGTGCCAGCATCCAGACAGGGCAAGATTCACCCCTCCACTTT.

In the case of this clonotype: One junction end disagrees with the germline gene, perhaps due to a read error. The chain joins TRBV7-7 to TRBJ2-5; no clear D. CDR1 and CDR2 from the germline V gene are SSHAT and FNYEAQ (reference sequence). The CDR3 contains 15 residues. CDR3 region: CASSPTSARLGTQYF. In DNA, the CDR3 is TGTGCTAGCAGCCCCACCTCTGCGAGACTGGGGACCCAGTACTTC.

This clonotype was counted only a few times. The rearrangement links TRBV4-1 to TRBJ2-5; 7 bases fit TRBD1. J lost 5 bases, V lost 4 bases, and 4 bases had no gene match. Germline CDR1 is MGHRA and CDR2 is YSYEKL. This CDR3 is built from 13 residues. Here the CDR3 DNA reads TGCGCCAGCAGCCGAGGGGGCCTGGAGACCCAGTACTTC. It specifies CASSRGGLETQYF.

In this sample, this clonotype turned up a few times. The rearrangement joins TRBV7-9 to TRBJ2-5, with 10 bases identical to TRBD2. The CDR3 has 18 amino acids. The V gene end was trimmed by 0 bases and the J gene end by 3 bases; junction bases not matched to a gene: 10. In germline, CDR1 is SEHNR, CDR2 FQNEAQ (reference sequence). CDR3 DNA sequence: TGTGCCAGCAGCTTAGCCTCCAGCGGGGGGGCCTACGAAGAGACCCAGTACTTC. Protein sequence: CASSLASSGGAYEETQYF.

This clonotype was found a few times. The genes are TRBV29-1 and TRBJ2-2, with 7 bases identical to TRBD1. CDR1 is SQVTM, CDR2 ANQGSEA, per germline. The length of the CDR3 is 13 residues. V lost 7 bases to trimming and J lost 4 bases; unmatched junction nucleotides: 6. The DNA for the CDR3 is TGCAGCGGACGAACAGGGGCCACCGGGGAGCTGTTTTTT. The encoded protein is CSGRTGATGELFF.